The rows below give T cell receptor beta chains drawn from one sample of a study of shared clonotypes between healthy human individuals. Libraries were prepared by immunoSEQ multiplex PCR; TCRdb keeps only in-frame clonotypes and omits some of them. This table has 1.5 million to 2.5 million clones, approximately 94% appearing once. The specimen sequenced was naive CD8+ T cells sorted from blood. The receptors stem from a young man in good health. Each CDR3 is given with its conserved first and last residue. Each record gives: V gene, CDR3 length, clone size, D gene, J gene, CDR3 protein, CDR3 DNA. A D gene is named only where the DNA matches it firmly. Expanded clones get a size class; other rows say once, few or many, or leave the size out.

V: TRBV5-4; length: 14; size: -; D: -; J: TRBJ1-5; CDR3: CASSAGGSNQPQHF; DNA: TGTGCCAGCAGCGCGGGAGGGAGCAATCAGCCCCAGCATTTT
V: TRBV14; length: 15; size: -; D: -; J: TRBJ2-1; CDR3: CASSQGAGSYNEQFF; DNA: TGTGCCAGCAGCCAAGGTGCAGGCTCCTACAATGAGCAGTTCTTC
V: TRBV4-3; length: 15; size: -; D: TRBD1; J: TRBJ2-1; CDR3: CASSQAGTDYNEQFF; DNA: TGCGCCAGCAGCCAGGCCGGGACAGACTACAATGAGCAGTTCTTC
V: TRBV2; length: 15; size: -; D: -; J: TRBJ1-2; CDR3: CASSEAWAGPYGYTF; DNA: TGTGCCAGCAGTGAAGCATGGGCAGGACCGTATGGCTACACCTTC
V: TRBV10-3; length: 14; size: -; D: TRBD1; J: TRBJ1-6; CDR3: CAINPGTESSPLHF; DNA: TGTGCCATCAACCCCGGGACAGAGAGTTCACCCCTCCACTTT
V: TRBV28; length: 14; size: -; D: -; J: TRBJ2-5; CDR3: CASLGGFREETQYF; DNA: TGTGCCAGCTTGGGCGGGTTTAGGGAGGAGACCCAGTACTTC
V: TRBV19; length: 13; size: -; D: TRBD1; J: TRBJ2-7; CDR3: CASSGGTGDEQYF; DNA: TGTGCCAGTAGTGGCGGGACAGGGGACGAGCAGTACTTC
V: TRBV7-9; length: 15; size: once; D: TRBD2; J: TRBJ2-1; CDR3: CASSFSGGSYNEQFF; DNA: TGTGCCAGCAGCTTTAGCGGGGGGTCATACAATGAGCAGTTCTTC
V: TRBV7-9; length: 15; size: -; D: -; J: TRBJ2-7; CDR3: CASSFLGPITYEQYF; DNA: TGTGCCAGCAGCTTCCTCGGACCCATCACCTACGAGCAGTACTTC
V: TRBV30; length: 14; size: -; D: -; J: TRBJ1-1; CDR3: CAWSVPGWATEAFF; DNA: TGTGCCTGGAGTGTGCCGGGCTGGGCCACTGAAGCTTTCTTT
V: TRBV6-6; length: 14; size: -; D: -; J: TRBJ2-3; CDR3: CASGWATSTDTQYF; DNA: TGTGCCAGCGGGTGGGCCACTAGCACAGATACGCAGTATTTT
V: TRBV14; length: 19; size: -; D: -; J: TRBJ1-6; CDR3: CASSQDRAGLSSYNSPLHF; DNA: TGTGCCAGCAGCCAAGATAGAGCTGGTTTGAGCTCCTATAATTCACCCCTCCACTTT
V: TRBV2; length: 15; size: -; D: TRBD1; J: TRBJ2-3; CDR3: CASSHPGQPTDTQYF; DNA: TGTGCCAGCTCTCACCCGGGACAGCCCACAGATACGCAGTATTTT
V: TRBV13; length: 16; size: once; D: -; J: TRBJ2-2; CDR3: CASSLETRVNTGELFF; DNA: TGTGCCAGCAGCTTAGAGACCCGGGTGAACACCGGGGAGCTGTTTTTT
V: TRBV4-1; length: 13; size: -; D: TRBD1; J: TRBJ2-7; CDR3: CASSPGTDYEQYF; DNA: TGCGCCAGCAGCCCTGGGACAGACTACGAGCAGTACTTC
V: TRBV5-6; length: 14; size: -; D: -; J: TRBJ2-2; CDR3: CASSPRRGTGELFF; DNA: TGTGCCAGCAGCCCCAGACGGGGGACCGGGGAGCTGTTTTTT
V: TRBV5-6; length: 17; size: -; D: -; J: TRBJ2-2; CDR3: CASSLGERGANTGELFF; DNA: TGTGCCAGCAGCTTGGGCGAGAGGGGGGCAAACACCGGGGAGCTGTTTTTT
V: TRBV29-1; length: 15; size: once; D: -; J: TRBJ2-1; CDR3: CSVEGSQSSYNEQFF; DNA: TGCAGCGTTGAGGGCTCCCAGAGCTCCTACAATGAGCAGTTCTTC
V: TRBV2; length: 16; size: -; D: -; J: TRBJ2-1; CDR3: CASSRPGQVSYNEQFF; DNA: TGTGCCAGCAGTAGGCCTGGGCAGGTCTCCTACAATGAGCAGTTCTTC
V: TRBV27; length: 15; size: -; D: -; J: TRBJ1-2; CDR3: CASSVYPRATYGYTF; DNA: TGTGCCAGCAGTGTCTACCCCAGGGCCACCTATGGCTACACCTTC
V: TRBV7-9; length: 14; size: -; D: -; J: TRBJ1-2; CDR3: CASSLVASNYGYTF; DNA: TGTGCCAGCAGCTTAGTGGCCTCTAACTATGGCTACACCTTC
V: TRBV27; length: 13; size: -; D: -; J: TRBJ1-2; CDR3: CASSFGRDYGYTF; DNA: TGTGCCAGCAGTTTCGGACGGGACTATGGCTACACCTTC
V: TRBV2; length: 12; size: -; D: -; J: TRBJ2-7; CDR3: CASNTESYEQYF; DNA: TGTGCCAGCAATACCGAATCCTACGAGCAGTACTTC
V: TRBV7-9; length: 18; size: -; D: TRBD1; J: TRBJ1-5; CDR3: CASSPDREKDYSNQPQHF; DNA: TGTGCCAGCAGCCCCGACAGGGAGAAAGATTATAGCAATCAGCCCCAGCATTTT
V: TRBV7-9; length: 9; size: -; D: -; J: TRBJ1-1; CDR3: CASSWKAFF; DNA: TGTGCCAGCAGCTGGAAAGCTTTCTTT
V: TRBV7-9; length: 16; size: once; D: -; J: TRBJ2-5; CDR3: CASSLPGPRGRETQYF; DNA: TGTGCCAGCAGCTTACCGGGGCCTCGGGGAAGAGAGACCCAGTACTTC
V: TRBV10-1; length: 13; size: -; D: -; J: TRBJ1-1; CDR3: CASIRMGRSEAFF; DNA: TGCGCCAGCATAAGAATGGGGAGATCTGAAGCTTTCTTT
V: TRBV6-5; length: 14; size: -; D: -; J: TRBJ2-2; CDR3: CASSYLEGAGELFF; DNA: TGTGCCAGCAGTTATCTCGAGGGGGCCGGGGAGCTGTTTTTT
V: TRBV21-1; length: 15; size: -; D: -; J: TRBJ2-7; CDR3: CASSRGQGRSYEQYF; DNA: TGTGCCAGCAGCAGGGGACAGGGTCGATCTTACGAGCAGTACTTC
V: TRBV7-2; length: 12; size: -; D: -; J: TRBJ2-3; CDR3: CASSVGTDTQYF; DNA: TGTGCCAGCAGCGTCGGCACAGATACGCAGTATTTT
V: TRBV28; length: 15; size: -; D: -; J: TRBJ1-1; CDR3: CASSTNLERDTEAFF; DNA: TGTGCCAGCAGCACCAACTTGGAGAGGGACACTGAAGCTTTCTTT
V: TRBV2; length: 11; size: -; D: -; J: TRBJ2-2; CDR3: CASSAPGELFF; DNA: TGTGCCAGCAGTGCTCCCGGGGAGCTGTTTTTT
V: TRBV14; length: 15; size: -; D: TRBD1; J: TRBJ1-1; CDR3: CASSLRTGTNTEAFF; DNA: TGTGCCAGCAGCCTTCGGACAGGGACGAACACTGAAGCTTTCTTT
V: TRBV6-1; length: 16; size: -; D: TRBD2; J: TRBJ2-3; CDR3: CASSELSGSHTDTQYF; DNA: TGTGCCAGCAGTGAATTGAGCGGGAGCCACACAGATACGCAGTATTTT
V: TRBV5-6; length: 14; size: -; D: TRBD2; J: TRBJ2-1; CDR3: CASSKVGGDNEQFF; DNA: TGTGCCAGCAGCAAGGTGGGGGGGGACAATGAGCAGTTCTTC
V: TRBV7-6; length: 14; size: -; D: TRBD1; J: TRBJ2-7; CDR3: CASSLQGVSYEQYF; DNA: TGTGCCAGCAGCTTGCAGGGGGTATCATACGAGCAGTACTTC
V: TRBV27; length: 15; size: -; D: TRBD2; J: TRBJ2-3; CDR3: CASNPWTSGADTQYF; DNA: TGTGCCAGCAACCCGTGGACTAGCGGCGCAGATACGCAGTATTTT
V: TRBV10-2; length: 15; size: -; D: -; J: TRBJ1-3; CDR3: CASSESGYPGNTIYF; DNA: TGCGCCAGCAGTGAGTCTGGATACCCCGGAAACACCATATATTTT
V: TRBV5-1; length: 16; size: few; D: -; J: TRBJ2-1; CDR3: CASSSARDLAYNEQFF; DNA: TGCGCCAGCAGCAGCGCCCGGGACTTAGCGTACAATGAGCAGTTCTTC
V: TRBV29-1; length: 13; size: -; D: -; J: TRBJ2-7; CDR3: CSVFHRGTYEQYF; DNA: TGCAGCGTTTTCCATAGGGGAACCTACGAGCAGTACTTC
V: TRBV28; length: 13; size: -; D: -; J: TRBJ1-1; CDR3: CASSLGMGSEAFF; DNA: TGTGCCAGCAGTTTAGGGATGGGATCTGAAGCTTTCTTT
V: TRBV27; length: 16; size: -; D: TRBD1; J: TRBJ2-7; CDR3: CASSLSSGDRDYEQYF; DNA: TGTGCCAGCAGTTTATCGTCAGGGGACAGGGACTACGAGCAGTACTTC
V: TRBV6-1; length: 13; size: -; D: -; J: TRBJ2-4; CDR3: CASSEGTENIQYF; DNA: TGTGCCAGCAGTGAAGGCACCGAAAACATTCAGTACTTC
V: TRBV2; length: 14; size: -; D: TRBD2; J: TRBJ2-7; CDR3: CASSISGSSYEQYF; DNA: TGTGCCAGCAGCATTAGCGGGAGTTCGTACGAGCAGTACTTC
V: TRBV27; length: 14; size: few; D: TRBD2; J: TRBJ2-7; CDR3: CASSLGGSSYEQYF; DNA: TGTGCCAGCAGTTTGGGGGGGAGCTCCTACGAGCAGTACTTC
V: TRBV4-1; length: 14; size: -; D: TRBD1; J: TRBJ1-2; CDR3: CASSQDGTGYGYTF; DNA: TGCGCCAGCAGCCAGGACGGGACAGGGTATGGCTACACCTTC
V: TRBV28; length: 13; size: -; D: -; J: TRBJ2-7; CDR3: CASSLGGGYEQYF; DNA: TGTGCCAGCAGTCTTGGAGGGGGATACGAGCAGTACTTC
V: TRBV19; length: 14; size: -; D: TRBD1; J: TRBJ1-6; CDR3: CASSPFSGTGTLHF; DNA: TGTGCCAGTAGCCCCTTCTCCGGGACAGGCACCCTCCACTTT